These 22 T cell receptor beta chains share one sample of origin, sequenced in a study of shared clonotypes between healthy human individuals. Sequencing was performed with immunoSEQ multiplex PCR; in TCRdb, only in-frame clones are kept and a portion is missing. The sample consists of a few million clones, approximately 94% of them appearing once. The sample taken for sequencing was naive CD4+ T cells sorted from blood. Subset given: CD45RA+ positively selected. The source is a man aged 18 to 29 in good health.

V is TRBV25-1 and J is TRBJ1-5; the D gene is possibly TRBD1 (6 bases). The germline V and J ends were trimmed by 3 bases and 4 bases, with 10 bases remaining between them. Germline CDR1 is MGHDK and CDR2 is SYGVNS. The CDR3 has 14 amino acids. CDR3 sequence reads: CASSDTGYNQPQHF. CDR3 DNA sequence: TGTGCCAGCAGTGATACAGGGTATAATCAGCCCCAGCATTTT.

This chain uses TRBV28 with TRBJ1-1; 8 nucleotides agree with TRBD1. The CDR3 is 14 residues long. Germline V gene lookup returns CDR1 MDHEN and CDR2 SYDVKM. The V gene end was trimmed by 7 bases and the J gene end by 1 base; junction bases not matched to a gene: 5. The CDR3 is CASTGTGKNTEAFF. The DNA of the CDR3 is TGTGCCAGCACCGGGACAGGTAAGAACACTGAAGCTTTCTTT. Full variable domain (rest looked up from reference TRBV28 and TRBJ1-1): DVKVTQSSRYLVKRTGEKVFLECVQDMDHENMFWYRQDPGLGLRLIYFSYDVKMKEKGDIPEGYSVSREKKERFSLILESASTNQTSMYLCASTGTGKNTEAFFGQGTRLTVV.

This clone was detected once. This chain uses TRBV7-2 with TRBJ2-7; TRBD2 matches at 8 bases. V trimming: 1 base; J trimming: 1 base; junction bases outside the gene matches: 3. The CDR3 covers 15 residues. Germline CDR1 is SGHTA and CDR2 is FQGNSA. The CDR3 sequence: CASSLVGRASYEQYF. The CDR3 DNA reads as TGTGCCAGCAGCTTAGTCGGGAGGGCATCCTACGAGCAGTACTTC.

The J gene is TRBJ2-7, the V gene TRBV7-9; 7 bases map to TRBD2. The length of the CDR3 is 16 residues. V trimming: 5 bases; J trimming: 3 bases; junction bases outside the gene matches: 13. The germline CDR1 and CDR2 sequences are SEHNR and FQNEAQ (reference sequence). The CDR3 bases are TGTGCCAGCAGCCTACGGGGAGGGTTTGGGAACTACGAGCAGTACTTC. Encoded protein: CASSLRGGFGNYEQYF.

This chain links TRBV10-3 with TRBJ2-7; D assignment may be TRBD1 or TRBD2 (6 bases each). Germline loops: CDR1 ENHRY, CDR2 SYGVKD. Trimming left V 4 bases short and J 5 bases short, with 9 bases between. The CDR3 has 12 amino acids. This CDR3 reads CAISGRGNEQYF. CDR3 nucleotides: TGTGCCATCAGTGGGAGGGGGAACGAGCAGTACTTC.

Only one count was recorded for this clone. This sequence joins TRBV5-1 and TRBJ2-1; 13 nucleotides agree with TRBD2. In germline, CDR1 is SGHRS, CDR2 YFSETQ. The CDR3 runs to 19 residues. V lost 4 bases, J lost 1 base, and 11 bases stayed unmatched. CDR3 residues: CASSPGGLAGVRSYNEQFF. The CDR3 coding sequence is TGCGCCAGCAGCCCGGGCGGACTAGCGGGAGTTCGATCCTACAATGAGCAGTTCTTC.

The chain joins TRBV19 to TRBJ1-1; D is possibly TRBD1 (6 bases). Germline values: CDR1 LNHDA, CDR2 SQIVND (reference sequence). Between the trimmed V and J ends, which lost 6 bases and 1 base, there was a span of 15 bases. The CDR3 has 15 amino acids. This CDR3 reads CASSIYDRPNTEAFF. CDR3 DNA: TGTGCCAGTAGCATTTACGACAGGCCGAACACTGAAGCTTTCTTT. The complete variable domain, with remaining parts taken from reference TRBV19 and TRBJ1-1, reads DGGITQSPKYLFRKEGQNVTLSCEQNLNHDAMYWYRQDPGQGLRLIYYSQIVNDFQKGDIAEGYSVSREKKESFPLTVTSAQKNPTAFYLCASSIYDRPNTEAFFGQGTRLTVV.

CDR3 sequence (DNA): TGTGCCAGCTCACCAATGGACAAGGGAAAAAACATTCAGTACTTC. Its protein product is CASSPMDKGKNIQYF. The V call is TRBV18, the J call TRBJ2-4, with D possibly TRBD1 on 5 matching bases. CDR1 is KGHSH, CDR2 LQKENI, per germline. Trimming shortened V by 2 bases and J by 4 bases, and 12 bases separated the two germline ends. The CDR3 has 15 residues.

This clone showed up just once. The chain carries TRBV6-1 and TRBJ2-5; the match to TRBD1 covers 7 bases. This CDR3 spans 16 amino acids. Looked up from germline, CDR1 is MNHNS and CDR2 is SASEGT. The ends lost 4 bases at V and 5 bases at J; junction bases unmatched: 13. Here the CDR3 DNA reads TGTGCCAGCAGTGCCGCCGGACAGGTTTTGGGGGAGACCCAGTACTTC. Its translation: CASSAAGQVLGETQYF.

V usage is TRBV6-5 and J usage is TRBJ2-7; no firm D call. The length of the CDR3 is 14 residues. Looked up from germline, CDR1 is MNHEY and CDR2 is SVGAGI. The V end lost 7 bases, the J end lost 3 bases, and 16 bases lay between the germline ends. CDR3 bases: TGTGCCAGCATCGCAGACACGGCAAGCTACGAGCAGTACTTC. This encodes CASIADTASYEQYF.

V is TRBV21-1 and J is TRBJ2-7; TRBD2, as called in the table, went unchecked against the DNA. TRBV21-1 is classified as a pseudogene. The CDR3 is made up of 15 amino acids. In nucleotides, the CDR3 is TGTGCCAGCAAATGGGAACTAGCGGGAGTAGGCGAGCAGTACTTC. Translating it yields CASKWELAGVGEQYF.

This rearrangement joins TRBV28 to TRBJ1-3, with 11 bases aligning to TRBD1. Germline V gives CDR1 MDHEN, CDR2 SYDVKM. V lost 4 bases, J lost 3 bases, and 8 bases stayed unmatched. The CDR3 is made up of 17 amino acids. The CDR3 loop reads CASSSPWGQGDGNTIYF. CDR3 sequence (DNA): TGTGCCAGCAGTTCCCCGTGGGGACAGGGGGATGGAAACACCATATATTTT. Full variable domain (missing parts from reference TRBV28 and TRBJ1-3): DVKVTQSSRYLVKRTGEKVFLECVQDMDHENMFWYRQDPGLGLRLIYFSYDVKMKEKGDIPEGYSVSREKKERFSLILESASTNQTSMYLCASSSPWGQGDGNTIYFGEGSWLTVV.

For the CDR3, the DNA is TGCGCCAGCAGCTCGACAGGGAGTGATGGCTACACCTTC. This codes for CASSSTGSDGYTF. J is TRBJ1-2 and V is TRBV5-1; 7 bases map to TRBD1. This CDR3 contains 13 residues. Germline V lookup: CDR1 SGHRS, CDR2 YFSETQ. J was trimmed by 6 bases and V by 3 bases; bases with no gene match: 5.

The chain employs TRBV27 and TRBJ1-6; 10 bases line up with TRBD1. The CDR3 totals 17 residues. Losses at the gene ends were 3 bases for V and 8 bases for J; bases not matched to a gene: 10. Germline V CDR1 and CDR2: MNHEY, SMNVEV (reference sequence). CDR3 coding DNA: TGTGCCAGCAGTTTGACCCCCCCGGGACAGGGGTATTCACCCCTCCACTTT. It encodes CASSLTPPGQGYSPLHF.

The chain combines TRBV2 with TRBJ2-2; possibly TRBD2 for D (6 bases). This CDR3 has 15 amino acids. Germline lookup yields CDR1 SNHLY and CDR2 FYNNEI. V was trimmed by 6 bases and J by 5 bases, leaving 16 bases between them. The DNA for the CDR3 is TGTGCCAGCAGCCCGGTGGCGGGGTCGACCGGGGAGCTGTTTTTT. Protein: CASSPVAGSTGELFF.

Concerning this clone: The same CDR3 also results from other DNA sequences found in this sample. This chain uses TRBV10-3 with TRBJ2-5, with 8 bases that match TRBD2. The CDR3 has 13 amino acids. Germline V CDR1 and CDR2: ENHRY, SYGVKD. V was pared by 4 bases and J by 4 bases, with 2 bases of the junction left unmatched. The CDR3 DNA sequence: TGTGCCATCAGTGCGGGAGGGCGAGAGACCCAGTACTTC. Its protein is CAISAGGRETQYF.

Remarks on this clone: The sample contains more than one DNA sequence encoding this CDR3. The chain combines TRBV5-1 with TRBJ1-5, with 9 nucleotides matching TRBD1. The CDR3 consists of 15 residues. V was clipped by 4 bases and J by 1 base; unmatched bases: 3. Germline values: CDR1 SGHRS, CDR2 YFSETQ. The CDR3, as DNA: TGCGCCAGCAGCCTCGGGACAGGGAGCAATCAGCCCCAGCATTTT. This gives the protein CASSLGTGSNQPQHF.

The genes are TRBV9 and TRBJ2-2; 10 nucleotides match TRBD2. J lost 3 bases, V lost 0 bases, and 5 bases had no gene match. The CDR3 is 17 residues long. Germline V gene data show CDR1 as SGDLS and CDR2 as YYNGEE. The CDR3 here is CASSVVTSGTHTGELFF. CDR3 DNA: TGTGCCAGCAGCGTAGTCACTAGCGGGACCCACACCGGGGAGCTGTTTTTT.

This clone was detected once. The same CDR3 also results from other DNA sequences found in this sample. The chain joins TRBV18 to TRBJ2-1; 10 nucleotides align to TRBD2. CDR1 KGHSH and CDR2 LQKENI come from the germline V gene. There are 14 residues in the CDR3. Unmatched junction bases numbered 5, after V lost 6 bases and J lost 6 bases. The CDR3 DNA sequence: TGTGCCAGCTCCCCGGGACTAGCGCCCAATGAGCAGTTCTTC. It specifies CASSPGLAPNEQFF.

The rearrangement joins TRBV5-4 to TRBJ2-1, with no clear D. This CDR3 is 16 amino acids long. The germline CDR1 and CDR2 sequences are SGHNT and YYREEE (reference sequence). V lost 0 bases to trimming and J lost 4 bases, with 14 bases between them. The CDR3 is CASSLGAAIGYNEQFF. In DNA form, the CDR3 reads TGTGCCAGCAGCTTGGGGGCTGCAATAGGGTACAATGAGCAGTTCTTC.

The chain is built from TRBV2 and TRBJ2-5; TRBD1 might be the D (6 bases). Looked up from germline, CDR1 is SNHLY and CDR2 is FYNNEI. CDR3 length equals 16 residues. V was shortened by 8 bases and J by 3 bases, with 22 bases between the two germline ends. The CDR3 region is CASQNLGGRGEETQYF. Here the CDR3 DNA reads TGTGCCAGCCAGAACTTAGGGGGTCGAGGGGAAGAGACCCAGTACTTC.

Remarks on this clone: One junction end disagrees with the germline gene, perhaps due to a read error. V is TRBV11-2 and J is TRBJ2-3, with TRBD2 identical over 9 bases. This CDR3 is built from 16 residues. The germline V gene encodes CDR1 SGHAT and CDR2 FQNNGV. CDR3 region: CASSLAGVGSADTQYF. The CDR3 region has the DNA TGTGCCAGCAGTTTAGCGGGAGTAGGGAGCGCAGATACGCAGTATTTT.